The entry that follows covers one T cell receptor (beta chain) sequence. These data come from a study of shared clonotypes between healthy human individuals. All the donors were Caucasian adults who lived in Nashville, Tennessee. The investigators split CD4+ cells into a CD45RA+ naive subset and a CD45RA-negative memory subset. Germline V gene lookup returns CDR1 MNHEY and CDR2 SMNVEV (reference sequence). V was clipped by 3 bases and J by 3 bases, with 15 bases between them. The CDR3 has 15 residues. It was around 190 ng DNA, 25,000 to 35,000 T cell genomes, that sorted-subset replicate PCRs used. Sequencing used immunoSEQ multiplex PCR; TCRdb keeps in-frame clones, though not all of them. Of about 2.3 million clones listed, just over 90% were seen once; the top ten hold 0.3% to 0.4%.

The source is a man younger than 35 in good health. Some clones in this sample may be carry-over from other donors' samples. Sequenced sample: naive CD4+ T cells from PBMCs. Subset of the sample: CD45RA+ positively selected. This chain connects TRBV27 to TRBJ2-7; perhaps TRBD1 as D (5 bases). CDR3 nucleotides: TGTGCCAGCAGTTTCCTAGGGGCACAGAGCTACGAGCAGTACTTC. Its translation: CASSFLGAQSYEQYF.